Detailed here is one T cell receptor (beta chain). This clone's antigen is unknown. Base qualities are not at hand, and no much larger clone is one base apart. This sample was taken from a study of sequential checkpoint blockade in melanoma (dated by TCRdb to 2018 to 2020). About the study as a whole: Using 1:1 randomization, the trial assigned patients either to first-line nivolumab followed by ipilimumab (arm A) or to ipilimumab followed by nivolumab (arm B). Maintenance nivolumab came after each of the two trial sequences.

TCRbeta CDR3 regions were immunosequenced from genomic DNA with the immunoSEQ Assay. Before high-throughput sequencing, the genomic DNA was amplified using bias-controlled multiplex PCR. The authors' analysis ran thus. To quantify the absolute abundance of each unique TCRbeta CDR3 region, the sequences were collapsed and filtered. Clonality, defined as 1 minus Pielou's evenness, was calculated using only productive rearrangements. A previously published method was used to identify clones with significantly greater frequencies in on-treatment samples than in baseline samples. TCRdb took over this immuneACCESS table, retaining in-frame rearrangements with V and J assigned. Such tables are incomplete; in checked studies, under half of the missing clones stem from an unresolved V gene, and the remainder is unexplained. Clone size and V and J calls were adopted from that table, with D and trimming inferred from the DNA. In all, the sample holds fewer than 25,000 clones, and 80% of those were seen once. The leading ten clones occupy roughly 30% of the sample.

The CDR3 has 13 amino acids, counting the end cysteine and phenylalanine. The retained sequence is limited to the CDR3, 39 bases, with the frame set at the first base. The junction shows trimming of 4 bases on V and 9 bases on J, and the gene matches do not reach 5 bases of it. The germline V gene (reference sequence) gives CDR1 as MNHEY and CDR2 as SMNVEV. Read against the paper, the sample's treatment or condition label means: randomized to nivolumab then ipilimumab (arm A) or the reverse (arm B). No trial patient had received prior DNA-damaging chemotherapy. On a FACS Aria II flow cytometer, live CD3+CD8+ cells that were negative for CD19 and CD56 were sorted from thawed PBMCs. CheckMate 064, a randomized, open-label phase II trial of sequential checkpoint blockade, was the source of the samples, all of which came from patients with melanoma. Leukapheresis was used to collect peripheral blood mononuclear cells, which were then purified with Ficoll-Paque and frozen in human serum with about 9.5% DMSO. Immediately after sorting, the purity of sorted blood CD3+CD8+ cells was verified to be >98%, after which DNA was extracted.

Paper-wide results and their limitations: Larger, independent patient cohorts are needed to validate the response-prediction model that combines TCR metrics and mutation burden.

The chain couples TRBV27 to TRBJ2-1, with TRBD1 matching 8 junction bases. This material consisted of CD8+ T cells sorted from blood (inferred from file names), taken from a patient given nivolumab and ipilimumab in sequence. This sequence originates from a human donor with melanoma. The sequenced DNA is TGTGCCAGCAGTTCGGACAGGGATCGTGAGCAGTTCTTC. This yields the protein CASSSDRDREQFF.